The clone carrying this TCR beta chain was picked up one time. One end of the junction varies from germline; a read error may be responsible. This CDR3 spans 13 amino acids. Germline CDR1 and CDR2: SSHAT and FNYEAQ (reference sequence). Amplification used 60 Vbeta primers and 13 Jbeta primers. TCRdb's table, derived via immunoSEQ multiplex PCR, lists solely in-frame clones and lacks some. The table shows approximately 280,000 clones, with 70% to 90% occurring only once. This entry comes from a study of cytomegalovirus exposure and HLA in healthy donors. This sequence originates from a woman between 18 and 30 years old in good health and CMV-seronegative. The chain recombines TRBV7-7 with TRBJ2-5, with D unresolved. With the DNA end fitting TRBJ2-7 better, the J assignment may be wrong. Input material: PBMCs. CDR3 bases: TGTGCTAGCAGCCCCCAATGGTCCCACGAGCAGTACTTC. The encoded protein is CASSPQWSHEQYF.